The 32 T cell receptor beta chains below all came from one sample that was sequenced in a study of vaccination and CD4 T cells after COVID-19. Treatment given: roughly 11-day PBMC culture with coronavirus spike peptide pools or control peptides (ViraFEST assay). Cultured CD4+ T-cell DNA underwent Oncomine TCR Beta short-read sequencing. TCRdb ran MiXCR on the PCR reads and lists one entry per CDR3 protein. The data hold fewer than 15,000 distinct CDR3 sequences, with 21% observed a single time. Their antigens remain unidentified. This specimen was CD4+ T cells from blood, cultured in vitro, taken before SARS-CoV-2 vaccination. The origin of the receptors is a human donor who received a COVID-19 vaccine.

This clonotype has only a few counts. The chain joins TRBV7-8 to TRBJ2-5, with TRBD2 identical over 10 bases. Germline CDR1 reads SGHVS; CDR2 reads FQNEAQ. This CDR3 has 19 amino acids. Trimming cost V 1 base and J 0 bases; bases outside gene matches: 11. CDR3 coding DNA: TGTGCCAGCAGCTTAGTCTCCGGGCTAGCGGGGGCGTACCAAGAGACCCAGTACTTC. It translates to CASSLVSGLAGAYQETQYF.

This clonotype showed up just a few times. The chain employs TRBV20-1 and TRBJ1-1; possibly TRBD1 for D (5 bases). Trimming shortened V by 5 bases and J by 3 bases, and 16 bases separated the two germline ends. Germline loops: CDR1 DFQATT, CDR2 SNEGSKA (reference sequence). CDR3 length: 14 amino acids. In DNA, the CDR3 is TGCAGTGCTGAGCCGCCGACAGTGTACACTGAAGCTTTCTTT. As protein: CSAEPPTVYTEAFF.

This clonotype came up once. The chain has TRBV7-9 and TRBJ1-1, with a tentative D call TRBD1 (6 bases). The CDR3 consists of 16 residues. Trimming stripped 6 bases from V and 0 bases from J, with 17 bases between. Germline values: CDR1 SEHNR, CDR2 FQNEAQ (reference sequence). As DNA, the CDR3 is TGTGCCAGCAGGCGGGACGGGGGGCTTGTGAACACTGAAGCTTTCTTT. This encodes CASRRDGGLVNTEAFF.

With respect to this clonotype: At one end the junction does not follow the germline gene, possibly because of a read error. The CDR3 sequence: CVTSSRSGDSYNEQFF. CDR3 DNA sequence: TGTGTCACCAGCAGTAGAAGCGGCGACTCCTACAATGAGCAGTTCTTC. The chain links TRBV15 to TRBJ2-1, with D maybe TRBD2 (5 bases). CDR1 LNHNV and CDR2 YYDKDF come from the germline V gene (reference sequence). The CDR3 spans 16 residues.

This clonotype appeared a few times. The V and J genes are TRBV24-1 and TRBJ1-5, with 7 positions matching TRBD1. The germline V gene encodes CDR1 KGHDR and CDR2 SFDVKD. J lost 2 bases, V lost 8 bases, and 5 bases had no gene match. The CDR3 contains 14 residues. CDR3 coding DNA: TGTGCCACCAAGGGGACAGAGGGCAATCAGCCCCAGCATTTT. Its translation is CATKGTEGNQPQHF.

This clonotype came up a few times. The chain links TRBV15 to TRBJ2-5; TRBD2 aligns across 13 bases. The junction had 8 bases not matched to a gene; V was cut back by 1 base and J by 3 bases. Germline V gene sequence: CDR1 LNHNV, CDR2 YYDKDF (reference sequence). CDR3 size: 18 residues. As DNA, the CDR3 is TGTGCCACCAGCAGAGGGACTAGCGGGGGAGGTTGGAAAGAGACCCAGTACTTC. Amino acids: CATSRGTSGGGWKETQYF.

The genes are TRBV12-3 or TRBV12-4 and TRBJ2-5, with 10 bases matching TRBD2. V gave up 1 base and J gave up 0 bases; unmatched junction bases: 11. There are 19 residues in the CDR3. The CDR3 loop reads CASSLGLAGARKDQETQYF. CDR3 bases: TGTGCCAGCAGTTTAGGCCTAGCGGGGGCGCGAAAAGACCAAGAGACCCAGTACTTC.

The chain employs TRBV7-2 and TRBJ2-6; perhaps TRBD2 as D (6 bases). Trimming stripped 4 bases from V and 1 base from J, with 11 bases between. CDR1 and CDR2 from the germline V gene are SGHTA and FQGNSA. The CDR3 is 16 amino acids. The DNA for the CDR3 is TGTGCCAGCAGCTGGGGGGTCTCATCTGGGGCCAACGTCCTGACTTTC. As protein: CASSWGVSSGANVLTF.

This chain uses TRBV6-1 with TRBJ1-3; possibly TRBD1 for D (5 bases). V lost 0 bases and J 1 base, leaving 16 bases between the germline ends. The CDR3 length is 18 residues. The germline V gene encodes CDR1 MNHNS and CDR2 SASEGT. CDR3 nucleotide sequence: TGTGCCAGCAGTGAAGCGCTGGGAGGGGTACGGTCTGGAAACACCATATATTTT. Translating it yields CASSEALGGVRSGNTIYF.

The chain's CDR3 is CASSLAGSYGYTF. For the CDR3, the DNA is TGTGCCAGCAGTTTAGCTGGGAGCTATGGCTACACCTTC. The chain couples TRBV12-3 or TRBV12-4 to TRBJ1-2; D gene unclear. The CDR3 loop spans 13 amino acids. Deletions cut 0 bases from V and 4 bases from J, with 6 bases between.

The CDR3 region is CASSLQGVRNSPLHF. The DNA for the CDR3 is TGCGCCAGCAGCTTACAGGGGGTGAGGAATTCACCCCTCCACTTT. The genes are TRBV5-1 and TRBJ1-6, with 8 bases that match TRBD1. Germline V gene sequence: CDR1 SGHRS, CDR2 YFSETQ. This CDR3 has 15 residues. V gave up 2 bases and J gave up 7 bases; unmatched junction bases: 5.

This clonotype was counted only a few times. The chain recombines TRBV7-3 with TRBJ1-3, with D hard to call. Per the germline V gene, CDR1 is SGHTA and CDR2 is FQGTGA. The ends were cut back, 3 bases at V and 2 bases at J, with 8 bases in the middle. The CDR3 totals 14 residues. The CDR3 sequence: CASSLDGAGNTIYF. DNA of the CDR3: TGTGCCAGCAGCTTGGACGGAGCTGGAAACACCATATATTTT.

The J gene is TRBJ2-1, the V gene TRBV6-1, with 12 bases aligning to TRBD2. CDR3 length equals 14 residues. J lost 6 bases, V lost 7 bases, and 4 bases had no gene match. Germline assignment: CDR1 MNHNS and CDR2 SASEGT. The CDR3 loop reads CASTKLAGGNEQFF. CDR3 bases: TGTGCCAGCACGAAACTAGCGGGGGGCAATGAGCAGTTCTTC.

The V and J genes are TRBV30 and TRBJ1-4; D is possibly TRBD1 (6 bases). CDR1 and CDR2 (germline): GTSNPN, SVGIG (reference sequence). Between the trimmed V and J ends, which lost 1 base and 8 bases, there was a span of 11 bases. CDR3 length: 13 amino acids. The CDR3 loop is CAWSGAGAEKLFF. In DNA, the CDR3 is TGTGCCTGGAGTGGGGCAGGGGCGGAAAAACTGTTTTTT.

The chain is built from TRBV5-1 and TRBJ2-7; 7 nucleotides agree with TRBD1. This CDR3 is 16 amino acids long. After removal of 0 bases from V and 4 bases from J, the junction contained 10 bases not matched to a gene. CDR1 is SGHRS, CDR2 YFSETQ, per germline. As DNA, the CDR3 is TGCGCCAGCAGCTTGGAAGGGCAGGGGGTATGGTACGAGCAGTACTTC. Translation gives CASSLEGQGVWYEQYF.

This clonotype was detected only a few times. The V call is TRBV20-1, the J call TRBJ2-5, with 12 nucleotides matching TRBD1. V lost 0 bases and J lost 4; bases outside the gene matches: 3. The germline V gene has CDR1 DFQATT and CDR2 SNEGSKA (reference sequence). This CDR3 has 15 residues. CDR3 residues: CSARDGTGGRETQYF. CDR3 in DNA: TGCAGTGCTAGAGATGGGACAGGGGGCAGAGAGACCCAGTACTTC.

This rearrangement joins TRBV20-1 to TRBJ2-7; possibly TRBD2 for D (5 bases). The V end was cut by 3 bases, the J end by 3 bases, with 18 bases between. The CDR3 totals 15 residues. Germline V gives CDR1 DFQATT, CDR2 SNEGSKA (reference sequence). CDR3 sequence reads: CSASPLGFGDYEQYF. DNA for the CDR3: TGCAGTGCTAGTCCACTGGGTTTCGGGGACTACGAGCAGTACTTC.

V and J are TRBV6-1 and TRBJ1-1; D is possibly TRBD1 (6 bases). This CDR3 comprises 14 residues. V was shortened by 2 bases and J by 2 bases, with 9 bases between the two germline ends. The germline CDR1 and CDR2 sequences are MNHNS and SASEGT. CDR3 loop: CASSEWGANTEAFF. The CDR3 bases are TGTGCCAGCAGTGAATGGGGGGCAAACACTGAAGCTTTCTTT.

The V gene is TRBV27, the J gene TRBJ1-2, with unresolved D. V lost 1 base and J lost 2, with 5 bases in between. The CDR3 has 13 residues. Germline V lookup: CDR1 MNHEY, CDR2 SMNVEV (reference sequence). This CDR3 reads CASSLWQNYGYTF. CDR3 nucleotides: TGTGCCAGCAGTTTATGGCAAAACTATGGCTACACCTTC.

This clonotype was seen only a few times. The rearrangement uses TRBV6-5 and TRBJ2-1; D remains unclear. Per germline, CDR1 MNHEY and CDR2 SVGAGI. V shed 0 bases and J shed 8 bases, with 11 bases lying between them. The CDR3 is 14 amino acids. The CDR3 protein is CASSYSPRVDEQFF. In DNA, the CDR3 is TGTGCCAGCAGTTACTCCCCTAGAGTCGATGAGCAGTTCTTC.

This clonotype was seen just once. The CDR3 coding sequence is TGTGCCAGCAGTTTGGTGTCTAGCGGGGGTGAGACCCAGTACTTC. Protein sequence: CASSLVSSGGETQYF. The chain couples TRBV12-3 or TRBV12-4 to TRBJ2-5; TRBD2 aligns across 10 bases. The CDR3 is made up of 15 amino acids. V lost 3 bases, J lost 5 bases, and 6 bases stayed unmatched.

Concerning this clonotype: A much larger clonotype is one base distant, so this may be a read error. The genes are TRBV7-9 and TRBJ1-1, with D hard to call. Germline values: CDR1 SEHNR, CDR2 FQNEAQ (reference sequence). The V end was cut by 7 bases, the J end by 3 bases, with 12 bases between. This CDR3 region has 13 residues. The CDR3 nucleotides read TGTGCCAGCACCCTCCACCTAGACACTGAAGCTTTCTTT. Residues: CASTLHLDTEAFF.

On this clonotype itself: A read error may produce the germline difference seen at one junction end. This chain joins TRBV20-1 and TRBJ1-6, with D unclear. This CDR3 has 16 residues. Germline V gene sequence: CDR1 DFQATT, CDR2 SNEGSKA (reference sequence). The CDR3 spells CSARDGPLFYDSPLHF. The CDR3 nucleotides are TGCAGTGCTAGAGATGGCCCCCTTTTCTATGATTCACCCCTCCACTTT.

The sample holds a few counts of this clonotype. J is TRBJ1-4 and V is TRBV6-1; possibly TRBD1 for D (6 bases). V lost 7 bases, J lost 7 bases, and 16 bases lay in between. Germline V gene sequence: CDR1 MNHNS, CDR2 SASEGT. The CDR3 runs 14 residues. CDR3 sequence (DNA): TGTGCCAGCACCACGGACAGACGGAGTGAAAAACTGTTTTTT. The encoded protein is CASTTDRRSEKLFF.

The V call is TRBV20-1, the J call TRBJ1-6; TRBD1 agrees at 8 bases. In germline, CDR1 is DFQATT, CDR2 SNEGSKA (reference sequence). The V gene end was trimmed by 0 bases and the J gene end by 3 bases; junction bases not matched to a gene: 7. The CDR3 spans 17 residues. CDR3 sequence: CSARDPGQGGYNSPLHF. The CDR3 DNA sequence: TGCAGTGCTAGAGATCCAGGACAGGGAGGCTATAATTCACCCCTCCACTTT.

V and J are TRBV5-1 and TRBJ1-2; 9 bases agree with TRBD1. Germline loops: CDR1 SGHRS, CDR2 YFSETQ. The CDR3 totals 14 residues. The trim removed 3 bases at V and 2 bases at J, leaving 2 bases unmatched. CDR3 region: CASSSGTGNYGYTF. In nucleotides, the CDR3 is TGCGCCAGCAGCTCCGGGACAGGGAACTATGGCTACACCTTC.

In its sample, this clonotype was seen a few times. The rearrangement links TRBV20-1 to TRBJ2-3; D is perhaps TRBD1 or TRBD2 (5 bases each). This CDR3 spans 14 amino acids. The germline V gene has CDR1 DFQATT and CDR2 SNEGSKA (reference sequence). V lost 5 bases and J lost 0, with 12 bases in between. The CDR3 sequence is CSALGTDSTDTQYF. The CDR3 DNA reads TGCAGTGCTTTAGGGACGGATAGCACAGATACGCAGTATTTT.

This clonotype was counted between two and nine times. The chain employs TRBV7-9 and TRBJ1-4, with D unclear. This CDR3 comprises 16 residues. Germline loops: CDR1 SEHNR, CDR2 FQNEAQ (reference sequence). V dropped 1 base and J dropped 3 bases, with 12 bases sitting between them. DNA for the CDR3: TGTGCCAGCAGCTTAGGCGCGGGGAGTGCTAATGAAAAACTGTTTTTT. Translating it yields CASSLGAGSANEKLFF.

The chain couples TRBV6-2 or TRBV6-3 to TRBJ1-1; D gene uncertain. Between the trimmed V and J ends, which lost 2 bases and 1 base, there was a span of 8 bases. CDR1 and CDR2 (germline): MNHEY, SVGEGT. The CDR3 spans 14 residues. CDR3 nucleotides: TGTGCCAGCAGTTACGGGATCCCGAACACTGAAGCTTTCTTT. Its protein is CASSYGIPNTEAFF.

The chain employs TRBV5-4 and TRBJ2-5, with 9 bases matching TRBD1. Germline values: CDR1 SGHNT, CDR2 YYREEE (reference sequence). With 4 bases clipped from V and 5 bases from J, the junction kept 9 bases outside the gene matches. This CDR3 has 15 residues. DNA for the CDR3: TGTGCCAGCAGCATATACAGGGGGCTCGCGGAGACCCAGTACTTC. Translated: CASSIYRGLAETQYF.

The J gene is TRBJ2-3, the V gene TRBV11-3, with 7 bases that match TRBD2. CDR1 and CDR2 (germline): SGHNT, YENEEA. Unmatched junction bases numbered 14, after V lost 1 base and J lost 4 bases. The CDR3 extends over 18 amino acids. CDR3 amino acids: CASSLGYLAGEYADTQYF. The DNA of the CDR3 is TGTGCCAGCAGCTTAGGTTATTTGGCGGGGGAATATGCAGATACGCAGTATTTT.

The table lists this clonotype with a few counts. This chain links TRBV5-6 with TRBJ2-2; D possibly corresponds to TRBD2 (6 bases). This CDR3 contains 15 residues. V was clipped by 5 bases and J by 2 bases, with 13 bases between them. Germline assignment: CDR1 SGHDT and CDR2 YYEEEE. The CDR3 sequence is CASSFPGGNTGELFF. The CDR3 DNA reads TGTGCCAGCAGTTTTCCCGGGGGTAACACCGGGGAGCTGTTTTTT.